The 10 T cell receptor beta chains given below trace back to one sample, sequenced in a study of T cell responses to AZD1222 COVID-19 vaccine. Profiling relied on immunoSEQ multiplex PCR, and the TCRdb table lists in-frame clones only, not all of them. The top ten clones hold 5.4% of a sample with more than 120,000 clones, approximately 85% of them seen once. The specimen comprised peripheral blood, sampled 28 days after the second dose of the MenACWY control vaccine. The receptors derive from an adult who received the MenACWY meningococcal vaccine as a control.

The chain joins TRBV2 to TRBJ2-1, with 7 nucleotides matching TRBD1. Unmatched junction bases numbered 15, after V lost 10 bases and J lost 9 bases. This CDR3 has 14 amino acids. The germline V gene encodes CDR1 SNHLY and CDR2 FYNNEI. The CDR3 DNA sequence: TGTGCCACCAAAGGGGGCCTAGGGCCGGGTGAGCAGTTCTTC. Its translation is CATKGGLGPGEQFF.

This chain joins TRBV12-3 or TRBV12-4 and TRBJ1-2, with D unresolved. The V end lost 2 bases, the J end lost 6 bases, and 10 bases lay between the germline ends. This CDR3 is built from 13 residues. The CDR3 reads CASSLSDGDGYTF. CDR3 nucleotides: TGTGCCAGCAGTTTAAGTGATGGGGATGGCTACACCTTC.

This clone was counted only a few times. This same CDR3 is encoded by further DNA sequences in the sample. The chain employs TRBV5-1 and TRBJ2-3; D may be TRBD1 (6 bases). The CDR3 is 14 residues long. Trimming shortened V by 4 bases and J by 0 bases, and 9 bases separated the two germline ends. Germline-derived CDR1 and CDR2 are SGHRS and YFSETQ. The CDR3 loop reads CASSLGQSTDTQYF. As DNA, the CDR3 is TGCGCCAGCAGCCTAGGACAGAGCACAGATACGCAGTATTTT.

The rearrangement uses TRBV11-2 and TRBJ2-5, with D possibly matching TRBD2 (7 bases). The length of the CDR3 is 19 residues. The V end lost 2 bases, the J end lost 1 base, and 23 bases lay between the germline ends. Germline V lookup: CDR1 SGHAT, CDR2 FQNNGV. The CDR3 sequence is CASSLRGGVGPRTQETQYF. CDR3 nucleotide sequence: TGTGCCAGCAGCTTAAGGGGGGGAGTGGGCCCGCGCACCCAAGAGACCCAGTACTTC.

The chain uses TRBV25-1 and TRBJ1-1; a weak D match, TRBD1 (5 bases). The germline gives CDR1 MGHDK, CDR2 SYGVNS. CDR3 length: 12 amino acids. The V gene lost 4 bases and the J gene lost 7 bases, with 10 bases spanning the gap. The DNA of the CDR3 is TGTGCCAGCAGTGTGGGGCAGGGTGAAGCTTTCTTT. Its protein product is CASSVGQGEAFF.

The chain links TRBV18 to TRBJ2-7; 14 bases fit TRBD2. CDR3 size: 15 residues. J was trimmed by 5 bases and V by 4 bases; bases with no gene match: 4. Germline V gene data show CDR1 as KGHSH and CDR2 as LQKENI. The DNA for the CDR3 is TGTGCCAGCTCACTGGGACTAGCGGGAGCTAACGAGCAGTACTTC. This sequence encodes CASSLGLAGANEQYF.

This clone was detected only once. This chain joins TRBV7-2 and TRBJ1-1, with 7 nucleotides matching TRBD1. From germline, CDR1 is SGHTA and CDR2 FQGNSA. The CDR3 length is 14 residues. V shed 1 base, J shed 11 bases, and the junction held 10 bases outside the gene matches. CDR3 in DNA: TGTGCCAGCAGCTTAGGACGAACAGGGGCAGGGGCTTTCTTT. This sequence encodes CASSLGRTGAGAFF.

This clone occurred once. V is TRBV4-3 and J is TRBJ1-4, with D unresolved. The CDR3 has 15 residues. Germline loops: CDR1 LGHNA, CDR2 YSLEER. V lost 4 bases to trimming and J lost 3 bases, with 12 bases between them. The CDR3 region is CASSLETRSNEKLFF. The CDR3 region has the DNA TGCGCCAGCAGCCTGGAAACACGATCTAATGAAAAACTGTTTTTT.

The rearrangement uses TRBV27 and TRBJ1-2, with 12 nucleotides matching TRBD1. J was trimmed by 3 bases and V by 1 base; bases with no gene match: 3. The CDR3 contains 16 residues. The germline CDR1 and CDR2 sequences are MNHEY and SMNVEV (reference sequence). The CDR3 nucleotides are TGTGCCAGCAGTTTATACTGGGACAGGGGGCACTATGGCTACACCTTC. Protein sequence: CASSLYWDRGHYGYTF.

This clone has a handful of counts. The chain couples TRBV7-3 to TRBJ2-1; 9 bases fit TRBD2. The CDR3 consists of 15 residues. The V and J ends lost 2 bases and 2 bases, in that order; junction bases with no gene match: 1. CDR1 is SGHTA, CDR2 FQGTGA, per germline. CDR3 amino acids: CASSLASGAYNEQFF. The DNA of the CDR3 is TGTGCCAGCAGCTTAGCTAGCGGGGCCTACAATGAGCAGTTCTTC.